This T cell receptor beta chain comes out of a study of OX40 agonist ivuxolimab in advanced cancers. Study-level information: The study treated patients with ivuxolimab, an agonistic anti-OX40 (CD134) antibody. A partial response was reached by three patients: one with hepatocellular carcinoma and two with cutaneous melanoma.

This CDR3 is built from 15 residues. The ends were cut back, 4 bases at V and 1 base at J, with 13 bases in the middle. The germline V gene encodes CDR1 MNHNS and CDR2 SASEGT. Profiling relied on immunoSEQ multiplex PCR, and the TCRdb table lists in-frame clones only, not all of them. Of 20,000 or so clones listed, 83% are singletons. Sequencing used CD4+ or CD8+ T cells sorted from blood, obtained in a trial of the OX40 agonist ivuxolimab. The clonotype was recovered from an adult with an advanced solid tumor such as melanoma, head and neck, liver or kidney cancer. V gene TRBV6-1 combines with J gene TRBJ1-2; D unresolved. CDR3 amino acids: CASSALVDFNYGYTF. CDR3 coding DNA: TGTGCCAGCAGTGCTTTGGTCGATTTTAACTATGGCTACACCTTC.